This T cell receptor beta chain is drawn from a study of T cells in Graves' hyperthyroidism and ophthalmopathy. The overall study: Peripheral blood sampling occurred at initial diagnosis, before any treatment. Study results and limitations: With a median lead of roughly 6.8 months before onset, the model predicted ophthalmopathy. Among clonotypes expanded in thyroid above 0.001, most were also found in blood. Researchers report that a 13 V-J model separated ophthalmopathy from stable hyperthyroidism.

This clonotype appeared many times. Its antigen remains unknown. Germline V gene data show CDR1 as MNHNS and CDR2 as SASEGT. This CDR3 region has 15 residues. The ends were cut back, 3 bases at V and 2 bases at J, with 13 bases in the middle. The investigators amplified TCR beta CDR3 regions from RNA transcripts. HTBI primers were the set used in a first-round RT-PCR of the TCR CDR3. TCRdb re-analysed the multiplex PCR reads in MiXCR, keeping a single row per CDR3 protein. The data show 370,000 or so distinct CDR3 sequences, with less than 15% seen just once and less than 25% held by the top ten. This receptor was taken from a man between 25 and 39 years old with Graves' hyperthyroidism that later progressed to Graves' ophthalmopathy. V usage is TRBV6-1 and J usage is TRBJ1-1; D is unclear. The sample consisted of blood. CDR3 loop: CASSDPPGLNTEAFF. CDR3 bases: TGTGCCAGCAGTGACCCCCCTGGACTCAACACTGAAGCTTTCTTT.